Listed below are T cell receptor beta chains from one sample, sequenced in a study of CD8+ T cells in alopecia areata. Clones were read by immunoSEQ multiplex PCR, and TCRdb kept only the in-frame ones, dropping some. The table records more than 95,000 clones, about 40% of them present only once. The sample was CD4+ T cells sorted from blood. The receptors shown here come from a human donor with alopecia areata. CDR3s include the opening cysteine and the closing phenylalanine or tryptophan. A D gene is named only where the DNA matches it firmly. Clone sizes are given selectively: once, few, many, or a class where the clone is expanded.

clone_size	d_call	v_call	j_call	cdr3_nt	cdr3_aa
-	-	TRBV19	TRBJ2-5	TGTGCCAGTAGTATAGCGGGGACCCAGTACTTC	CASSIAGTQYF
-	-	TRBV29-1	TRBJ2-7	TGCAGCGTTGAAGCCTCCTACGAGCAGTACTTC	CSVEASYEQYF
few	-	TRBV7-2	TRBJ2-7	TGTGCCAGCAGCACGAGCTCCTACGAGCAGTACTTC	CASSTSSYEQYF
medium-sized	-	TRBV7-2	TRBJ2-1	TGTGCCAGCAGCTTAGCCCCTAACAATGAGCAGTTCTTC	CASSLAPNNEQFF
-	-	TRBV4-2	TRBJ2-6	TGTGCCAGCAGCCCCGGGGGCGTCCTGACTTTC	CASSPGGVLTF
-	TRBD1	TRBV28	TRBJ2-2	TGTGCCAGCAGTCTTGGGACAGGGGGCCCCGGGGAGCTGTTTTTT	CASSLGTGGPGELFF
few	TRBD1	TRBV29-1	TRBJ2-5	TGCAGCGTAGACAGGGACGGGGAGACCCAGTACTTC	CSVDRDGETQYF
-	TRBD1	TRBV28	TRBJ2-7	TGTGCCAGCAGTTTGGGGACAGGGTCCGACGAGCAGTACTTC	CASSLGTGSDEQYF
-	-	TRBV30	TRBJ2-7	TGTGCCTGTCGCCGCTCGGGGAACGAGCAGTACTTC	CACRRSGNEQYF
-	TRBD1	TRBV29-1	TRBJ2-2	TGCAGCGGGGGGACAGGGAACACCGGGGAGCTGTTTTTT	CSGGTGNTGELFF
-	-	TRBV23-1	TRBJ1-1	TGCGCCAGCAGTCAATCGGCAGGGAACACTGAAGCTTTCTTT	CASSQSAGNTEAFF
-	-	TRBV7-2	TRBJ2-5	TGTGCCAGCAGCTTAGGGAGGGGGACGGAGACCCAGTACTTC	CASSLGRGTETQYF
-	-	TRBV6-5	TRBJ2-7	TGTGCCAGCAGTTCCCCGTGGGGGGACGAGCAGTACTTC	CASSSPWGDEQYF
-	TRBD2	TRBV28	TRBJ2-1	TGTGCCAGCAGTTTATCAGCGGGGGGGAAAAATGAGCAGTTCTTC	CASSLSAGGKNEQFF
-	-	TRBV5-1	TRBJ2-7	TGCGCCAGCAGCCTGGAAGGAGGGGCTGTCGAGCAGTACTTC	CASSLEGGAVEQYF
few	-	TRBV5-4	TRBJ1-1	TGTGCCAGCAGCTTGGCCATGGGGCAGGATGAAGCTTTCTTT	CASSLAMGQDEAFF
few	-	TRBV19	TRBJ2-6	TGTGCCAGTAGTATGTTTCGAAGGGCTAGCAGGGCCTCTGGGGCCAACGTCCTGACTTTC	CASSMFRRASRASGANVLTF
few	TRBD1	TRBV19	TRBJ1-5	TGTGCCAGTAGCAGGGGACAGGGCAATCAGCCCCAGCATTTT	CASSRGQGNQPQHF
-	TRBD2	TRBV11-2	TRBJ2-1	TGTGCCAGCAGCTTAGCCGAGACTAGCGGGAGGGGTGAGCAGTTCTTC	CASSLAETSGRGEQFF
-	TRBD2	TRBV19	TRBJ2-1	TGTGCCAGTAGTATGGGACTAGCGGGGGCTATATCCTCTCGCGGGCAGTTCTTC	CASSMGLAGAISSRGQFF
-	TRBD1	TRBV6-6	TRBJ2-5	TGTGCCAGCAGACACCGGGACAGCCTAGAGACCCAGTACTTC	CASRHRDSLETQYF
few	-	TRBV29-1	TRBJ2-3	TGCAGCGTTGATGGGGATGGGTCAGATACGCAGTATTTT	CSVDGDGSDTQYF
few	-	TRBV5-1	TRBJ1-4	TGCGCCAGCAGCTTGAAGCGTGGACGGGAAAAACTGTTTTTT	CASSLKRGREKLFF
-	-	TRBV15	TRBJ2-1	TGTGCCACCAGCAGAGCCATTGGAGTCAATCTTGAGCAGTTCTTC	CATSRAIGVNLEQFF
-	-	TRBV30	TRBJ2-7	TGTGCCTGGGGACCCGGGACACATACCTACGAGCAGTACTTC	CAWGPGTHTYEQYF